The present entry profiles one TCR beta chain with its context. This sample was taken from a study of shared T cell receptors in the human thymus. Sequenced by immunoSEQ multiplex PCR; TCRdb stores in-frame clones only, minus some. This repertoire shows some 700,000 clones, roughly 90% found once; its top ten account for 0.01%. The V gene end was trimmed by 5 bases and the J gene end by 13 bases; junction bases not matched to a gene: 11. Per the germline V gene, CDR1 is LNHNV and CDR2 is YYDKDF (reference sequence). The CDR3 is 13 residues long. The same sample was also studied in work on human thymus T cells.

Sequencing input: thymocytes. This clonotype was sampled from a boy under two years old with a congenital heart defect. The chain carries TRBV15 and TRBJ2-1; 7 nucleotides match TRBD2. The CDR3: CATSWERREFQFF. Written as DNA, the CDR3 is TGTGCCACCAGCTGGGAGCGGCGGGAGTTCCAGTTCTTC.